Following are 19 T cell receptor beta chains from one sample sequenced in a study of post-analysis software for immune sequencing data. Points from the study as a whole: TRBV5-6, TRBV5-1 and TRBV20-1 were among 4 or 5 TRBV segments more frequent in patients than controls.

For these TCRs, the target antigens are not known. Tagging with unique molecular identifiers was a feature of the TCR beta cDNA libraries. TCRdb called the PCR reads again in MiXCR, with one record for every CDR3 protein. Seen here are more than 450,000 distinct CDR3 sequences, around 47% observed once, and the top ten hold 1.5% to 2%. The sequenced sample was blood. Receptors originate from a girl under 18 with multiple sclerosis.

This clonotype rates as medium-sized. The CDR3 here is CASSQKRGSQETQYF. CDR3 nucleotides: TGTGCCAGCAGCCAAAAGCGGGGGAGCCAAGAGACCCAGTACTTC. The V and J genes are TRBV4-2 and TRBJ2-5; the match to TRBD2 covers 8 bases. Germline loops: CDR1 LGHNA, CDR2 YNFKEQ. V was pared by 2 bases and J by 1 base, with 3 bases of the junction left unmatched. CDR3 length: 15 amino acids.

V usage is TRBV12-3 or TRBV12-4 and J usage is TRBJ1-2; no clear D. Trimming removed 2 bases at V and 13 bases at J, with 20 bases between. This CDR3 region has 14 residues. CDR3 protein: CASSLKGPGGSGTF. DNA of the CDR3: TGTGCCAGCAGTTTAAAAGGACCAGGCGGTTCTGGCACCTTC.

The J gene is TRBJ2-1, the V gene TRBV5-8; 8 positions agree with TRBD2. This CDR3 has 15 residues. With 6 bases clipped from V and 4 bases from J, the junction kept 9 bases outside the gene matches. The germline V gene encodes CDR1 SGHTS and CDR2 YDEGEE. CDR3 sequence: CASNQFSGAYNEQFF. The CDR3 DNA sequence: TGTGCCAGCAACCAATTTAGCGGGGCTTACAATGAGCAGTTCTTC.

The table lists this clonotype with a few counts. The chain carries TRBV12-3 or TRBV12-4 and TRBJ2-1; 10 positions match TRBD2. With V trimmed by 10 bases and J by 7 bases, 7 bases remained unmatched. This CDR3 has 13 amino acids. CDR3 DNA sequence: TGTGCCACGGAACTAGCGGGGAAAAATGAGCAGTTCTTC. Translation gives CATELAGKNEQFF.

This chain connects TRBV7-9 to TRBJ1-1; D uncertain. Between the trimmed V and J ends, which lost 1 base and 0 bases, there was a span of 9 bases. Germline loops: CDR1 SEHNR, CDR2 FQNEAQ (reference sequence). CDR3 length: 15 amino acids. The CDR3 loop reads CASSLEAGMNTEAFF. In nucleotides, the CDR3 is TGTGCCAGCAGCTTAGAGGCGGGAATGAACACTGAAGCTTTCTTT.

This clonotype was recorded a few times. The V gene is TRBV12-3 or TRBV12-4, the J gene TRBJ2-3, with D maybe TRBD1 (6 bases). Trimming removed 7 bases from V and 6 bases from J, with 14 bases in between. The length of the CDR3 is 13 residues. The DNA of the CDR3 is TGTGCCAGCAACTTGGGGGCGCGTGATACGCAGTATTTT. It yields the protein CASNLGARDTQYF.

This clonotype was detected a few times. This chain connects TRBV6-5 to TRBJ2-3; no firm D call. Trimming shortened V by 6 bases and J by 6 bases, and 13 bases separated the two germline ends. This CDR3 comprises 13 residues. Germline V gene lookup returns CDR1 MNHEY and CDR2 SVGAGI. In DNA form, the CDR3 reads TGTGCCAGCAGCCCCCCCGGTTTCGATACGCAGTATTTT. It yields the protein CASSPPGFDTQYF.

This clonotype appeared a few times. J is TRBJ2-7 and V is TRBV27; 7 bases are a match to TRBD2. CDR3 length: 15 residues. Germline loops: CDR1 MNHEY, CDR2 SMNVEV (reference sequence). J lost 2 bases, V lost 5 bases, and 9 bases had no gene match. The CDR3 DNA sequence: TGTGCCAGCAGTCCGAACCCGGGGGGAGCCTACGAGCAGTACTTC. Its protein is CASSPNPGGAYEQYF.

Concerning this clonotype itself: At one of its ends the junction is not consistent with the germline gene, which may arise from a read error. The rearrangement joins TRBV29-1 to TRBJ2-1; 9 bases map to TRBD2. The CDR3 sequence is 14 residues long. Germline V CDR1 and CDR2: SQVTM, ANQGSEA. The CDR3 DNA reads as TGCAGAGTTGCATCCGGGACTAGCCACAATGAGCAGTTCTTC. As protein: CRVASGTSHNEQFF.

This clonotype has only a few counts. The V gene is TRBV7-3, the J gene TRBJ2-5; perhaps TRBD1 as D (5 bases). Germline CDR1 SGHTA, CDR2 FQGTGA. Trimming took 5 bases from V and 7 from J, leaving 14 bases between them. The CDR3 consists of 13 residues. The CDR3 region has the DNA TGTGCCAGCAGCCACCGAACCCAGGGGACCCAGTACTTC. Residues: CASSHRTQGTQYF.

This clonotype occurred many times. The chain has TRBV4-2 and TRBJ2-6, with TRBD2 matching 11 bases. Germline V gene data show CDR1 as LGHNA and CDR2 as YNFKEQ. CDR3 size: 18 residues. Losses at the gene ends were 1 base for V and 2 bases for J; bases not matched to a gene: 4. CDR3 nucleotides: TGTGCCAGCAGCCAAGTTTTTAGCGGGGGGGCTGGGGCCAACGTCCTGACTTTC. Translated, it gives CASSQVFSGGAGANVLTF.

In this sample, this clonotype turned up a few times. The chain links TRBV2 to TRBJ1-2, with 7 bases identical to TRBD1. The V segment lost 2 bases and the J segment 5 bases; nucleotides outside the gene matches: 17. Germline assignment: CDR1 SNHLY and CDR2 FYNNEI. This CDR3 has 18 amino acids. Here the CDR3 reads CASSEFPVAGGIGYGYTF. CDR3 in DNA: TGTGCCAGCAGTGAATTTCCGGTGGCAGGGGGAATTGGATATGGCTACACCTTC. Full variable domain (remainder filled in from reference TRBV2 and TRBJ1-2): EPEVTQTPSHQVTQMGQEVILRCVPISNHLYFYWYRQILGQKVEFLVSFYNNEISEKSEIFDDQFSVERPDGSNFTLKIRSTKLEDSAMYFCASSEFPVAGGIGYGYTFGSGTRLTVV.

The genes are TRBV11-2 and TRBJ1-5; D is perhaps TRBD1 (5 bases). CDR1 is SGHAT, CDR2 FQNNGV, per germline. This CDR3 is built from 13 residues. V lost 1 base to trimming and J lost 9 bases, with 10 bases between them. The CDR3 DNA sequence: TGTGCCAGCAGCTTAGCCCAGGGTGGGCCCCAGCATTTT. Translation gives CASSLAQGGPQHF.

CDR3 sequence (DNA): TGTGCCAGCAGTGAATCCTCCTCTAGCGGGAGACGCTCCTACGAGCAGTACTTC. Translated, it gives CASSESSSSGRRSYEQYF. The rearrangement uses TRBV25-1 and TRBJ2-7, with 10 bases matching TRBD2. The trim removed 1 base at V and 0 bases at J, leaving 9 bases unmatched. This CDR3 contains 18 residues. Germline V gene lookup returns CDR1 MGHDK and CDR2 SYGVNS.

This sequence joins TRBV5-1 and TRBJ2-5; D remains unclear. The J call may be faulty, since TRBJ2-7 better matches the DNA end. Germline V gene lookup returns CDR1 SGHRS and CDR2 YFSETQ. The length of the CDR3 is 15 residues. CDR3 nucleotides: TGCGCCAGCAGCATCCCGGGTTGGACGGACTACGAGCAGTACTTC. This codes for CASSIPGWTDYEQYF.

The sample holds a few counts of this clonotype. The chain has TRBV5-1 and TRBJ2-1; D is possibly TRBD2 (6 bases). The V gene lost 5 bases and the J gene lost 8 bases, with 20 bases spanning the gap. The CDR3 extends over 15 amino acids. CDR1 is SGHRS, CDR2 YFSETQ, per germline. The CDR3 protein is CASRIGDSPYYEQFF. CDR3 in DNA: TGCGCCAGCAGAATAGGGGACTCACCTTATTATGAGCAGTTCTTC.

This clonotype was detected a few times. CDR3 in amino acids: CSTTRESYNEQFF. CDR3 DNA sequence: TGCAGTACCACCAGGGAGTCCTACAATGAGCAGTTCTTC. This rearrangement joins TRBV20-1 to TRBJ2-1; perhaps D is TRBD1 or TRBD2 (5 bases each). Germline assignment: CDR1 DFQATT and CDR2 SNEGSKA (reference sequence). The CDR3 has 13 residues. Trimming took 8 bases from V and 1 from J, leaving 12 bases between them.

This rearrangement joins TRBV4-1 to TRBJ1-4, with 8 nucleotides matching TRBD1. The germline CDR1 and CDR2 sequences are MGHRA and YSYEKL. The CDR3 totals 15 residues. With V trimmed by 3 bases and J by 7 bases, 7 bases remained unmatched. In DNA form, the CDR3 reads TGCGCCAGCAGCCAGGATCGGACAGGGCCTGAAAAACTGTTTTTT. Its translation: CASSQDRTGPEKLFF.

This chain joins TRBV10-1 and TRBJ1-2; 7 positions match TRBD1. Unmatched junction bases numbered 3, after V lost 7 bases and J lost 7 bases. Germline loops: CDR1 WNHNN, CDR2 SYGVQD (reference sequence). This CDR3 is 11 amino acids long. The CDR3 reads CASKGGCGYTF. Written as DNA, the CDR3 is TGCGCCAGCAAAGGGGGCTGTGGCTACACCTTC.